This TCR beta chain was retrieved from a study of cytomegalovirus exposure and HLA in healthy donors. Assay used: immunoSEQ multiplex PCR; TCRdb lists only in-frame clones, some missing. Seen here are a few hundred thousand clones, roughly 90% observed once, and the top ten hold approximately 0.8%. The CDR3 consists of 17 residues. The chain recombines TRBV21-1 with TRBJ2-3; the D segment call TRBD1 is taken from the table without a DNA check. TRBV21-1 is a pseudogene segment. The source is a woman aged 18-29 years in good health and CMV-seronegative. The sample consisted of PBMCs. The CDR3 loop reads CASSPQGGYRRTDTQYF. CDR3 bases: TGTGCCAGCAGCCCCCAGGGGGGCTACCGACGCACAGATACGCAGTATTTT.